This T cell receptor beta chain comes out of a study of lymphopenia after photon versus proton radiotherapy. The method was immunoSEQ multiplex PCR; TCRdb's version includes in-frame clones alone and lacks a portion of them. The sample carries more than 5,500 clones, roughly four fifths recorded once. Regarding this clone: Its cognate antigen is unknown.

Study results and limitations: Post-nadir diversity loss with photons came from oligoclonal expansion, particularly CD8+ Temra cells. Survival link was tested only in deceased patients; proton benefit remains a possibility.

J gave up 2 bases and V 5 bases, and 5 bases lay outside the gene matches. Germline loops: CDR1 MNHEY, CDR2 SVGAGI. This CDR3 is 14 amino acids long. This material consisted of peripheral blood, taken from a patient treated with photon-based radiotherapy. This chain links TRBV6-5 with TRBJ2-5; 7 bases fit TRBD1. The receptor comes from a young man with gastric cancer. The CDR3 DNA sequence: TGTGCCAGCAGTAGGACAGGACATCAAGAGACCCAGTACTTC. Its translation is CASSRTGHQETQYF.